The 27 T cell receptor beta chains below come from one sample, sequenced in a study of shared T cell receptors in the human thymus. The repertoire was sequenced with immunoSEQ multiplex PCR; TCRdb's copy has only in-frame clones and lacks some. In the table there are roughly 550,000 clones, around 82% of which are singletons. This sample was shared with a second study, whose subject was human thymus T cells.

Sequences were obtained from thymocytes. Source of these receptors: a boy younger than two with a congenital heart defect.

This clone was detected only once. The chain combines TRBV7-6 with TRBJ2-1; 10 nucleotides match TRBD1. CDR1 is SGHVS, CDR2 FNYEAQ, per germline. After removal of 1 base from V and 6 bases from J, the junction contained 6 bases not matched to a gene. The CDR3 runs to 16 residues. CDR3 DNA sequence: TGTGCCAGCAGCTTAGGGTGGGACAGGGGAAGCAATGAGCAGTTCTTC. Translated: CASSLGWDRGSNEQFF.

The V gene is TRBV7-8, the J gene TRBJ1-2; D gene ambiguous. There are 14 residues in the CDR3. Germline V gene lookup returns CDR1 SGHVS and CDR2 FQNEAQ. Trimming left V 5 bases short and J 1 base short, with 11 bases between. The CDR3 coding sequence is TGTGCCAGCAGCCTTACCCTAGTTAACTATGGCTACACCTTC. It codes for CASSLTLVNYGYTF.

For the CDR3, the DNA is TGCAGCGTTGAAGTTGAGGTACAGCGGGATAGGGTCGAGCAGTTCTTC. Protein sequence: CSVEVEVQRDRVEQFF. V is TRBV29-1 and J is TRBJ2-1; 7 bases match TRBD2. The CDR3 spans 16 residues. Germline V gene lookup returns CDR1 SQVTM and CDR2 ANQGSEA. V shed 1 base and J 10 bases; nucleotides not matched to a gene: 16.

The chain couples TRBV27 to TRBJ2-3; TRBD2 aligns across 9 bases. The CDR3 totals 16 residues. Germline CDR1 reads MNHEY; CDR2 reads SMNVEV (reference sequence). V dropped 4 bases and J dropped 4; count of bases not matched to a gene: 9. CDR3 DNA: TGTGCCAGCAGTTGCTCAGCGGGAGGAGGCCCAGATACGCAGTATTTT. Protein sequence: CASSCSAGGGPDTQYF.

The chain carries TRBV30 and TRBJ2-7; weak D call: TRBD2 (5 bases). V was shortened by 1 base and J by 9 bases, with 22 bases between the two germline ends. Germline lookup yields CDR1 GTSNPN and CDR2 SVGIG (reference sequence). The CDR3 extends over 15 amino acids. CDR3 in amino acids: CAWSAYRDEGCGQYF. CDR3 in DNA: TGTGCCTGGAGTGCCTACCGGGATGAGGGCTGCGGGCAGTACTTC.

The CDR3 sequence is CASSLLSGREETQYF. CDR3 bases: TGTGCCAGCAGCCTACTTAGCGGGAGGGAAGAGACCCAGTACTTC. The chain combines TRBV4-2 with TRBJ2-5; 11 nucleotides line up with TRBD2. CDR3 length equals 15 residues. Looked up from germline, CDR1 is LGHNA and CDR2 is YNFKEQ. Unmatched junction bases numbered 4, after V lost 4 bases and J lost 3 bases.

V and J are TRBV10-2 and TRBJ2-7; D call uncertain. The CDR3 sequence is 12 residues long. Germline CDR1 is WSHSY and CDR2 is SAAADI. The ends were cut back, 8 bases at V and 0 bases at J, with 8 bases in the middle. CDR3 amino acids: CASEAPSYEQYF. DNA for the CDR3: TGCGCCAGCGAAGCGCCCTCCTACGAGCAGTACTTC.

This sequence joins TRBV30 and TRBJ1-2, with 9 bases fitting TRBD1. CDR3 length equals 15 residues. Germline loops: CDR1 GTSNPN, CDR2 SVGIG (reference sequence). After removal of 7 bases from V and 4 bases from J, the junction contained 13 bases not matched to a gene. The DNA of the CDR3 is TGTGCCTCTCCGGGACAGGGCCCGGGTGCCTATGGCTACACCTTC. Its protein is CASPGQGPGAYGYTF. The whole variable domain, remainder taken from reference TRBV30 and TRBJ1-2, is SQTIHQWPATLVQPVGSPLSLECTVEGTSNPNLYWYRQAAGRGLQLLFYSVGIGQISSEVPQNLSASRPQDRQFILSSKKLLLSDSGFYLCASPGQGPGAYGYTFGSGTRLTVV.

V gene TRBV2 combines with J gene TRBJ1-5, with D unresolved. CDR1 and CDR2 from the germline V gene are SNHLY and FYNNEI. The CDR3 sequence is 16 residues long. Trimming took 2 bases from V and 3 from J, leaving 14 bases between them. The CDR3 DNA sequence: TGTGCCAGCAGTGAATTGTACCAGTGGTTCAATCAGCCCCAGCATTTT. Amino acids: CASSELYQWFNQPQHF.

The chain links TRBV4-2 to TRBJ2-7; TRBD1 matches 7 bases. This CDR3 region has 14 residues. V was clipped by 0 bases and J by 5 bases; unmatched bases: 4. Germline V gene lookup returns CDR1 LGHNA and CDR2 YNFKEQ. In nucleotides, the CDR3 is TGTGCCAGCAGCCAAGAAGGGGGCAATCACGAGCAGTACTTC. It codes for CASSQEGGNHEQYF.

This clone was found a few times. The rearrangement joins TRBV7-2 to TRBJ2-5; 10 positions match TRBD1. The germline V gene has CDR1 SGHTA and CDR2 FQGNSA. V lost 3 bases, J lost 3 bases, and 7 bases stayed unmatched. This CDR3 region has 16 residues. CDR3 loop: CASSFRGTGAEETQYF. The CDR3 nucleotides are TGTGCCAGCAGCTTTAGGGGGACAGGGGCAGAAGAGACCCAGTACTTC.

The chain is built from TRBV27 and TRBJ1-4; 8 nucleotides match TRBD1. The CDR3 runs to 16 residues. CDR1 and CDR2 (germline): MNHEY, SMNVEV (reference sequence). Germline trimming cut 1 base from V and 4 bases from J; bases unmatched to any gene: 5. CDR3 sequence: CASSLYSGQGNEKLFF. The DNA of the CDR3 is TGTGCCAGCAGTTTATATTCTGGACAGGGTAATGAAAAACTGTTTTTT. Full variable domain (missing parts from reference TRBV27 and TRBJ1-4): EAQVTQNPRYLITVTGKKLTVTCSQNMNHEYMSWYRQDPGLGLRQIYYSMNVEVTDKGDVPEGYKVSRKEKRNFPLILESPSPNQTSLYFCASSLYSGQGNEKLFFGSGTQLSVL.

This clone was seen a single time. J is TRBJ2-6 and V is TRBV7-6; D is uncertain. Germline lookup yields CDR1 SGHVS and CDR2 FNYEAQ. Trimming left V 4 bases short and J 4 bases short, with 17 bases between. CDR3 size: 17 residues. The CDR3: CASSSNLRRGGANVLTF. The CDR3 DNA reads as TGTGCCAGCAGCTCGAACTTAAGACGCGGCGGGGCCAACGTCCTGACTTTC.

In this sample, this clone turned up a few times. The chain uses TRBV6-4 and TRBJ2-1; 8 nucleotides align to TRBD2. The germline V gene encodes CDR1 MRHNA and CDR2 SNTAGT. The CDR3 loop spans 12 amino acids. V trimming: 5 bases; J trimming: 15 bases; junction bases outside the gene matches: 9. CDR3 region: CASSPYSGSGFF. The CDR3 bases are TGTGCCAGCAGTCCTTACAGCGGGAGTGGGTTCTTC.

CDR3 amino acids: CASSWTGDNQPQHF. The CDR3 region has the DNA TGTGCCAGCAGCTGGACAGGGGACAATCAGCCCCAGCATTTT. This chain links TRBV5-6 with TRBJ1-5; 9 bases line up with TRBD1. V lost 3 bases and J lost 3; bases outside the gene matches: 1. The CDR3 totals 14 residues. The V gene's germline CDR1 is SGHDT and CDR2 YYEEEE. The full variable domain, rest sourced from reference TRBV5-6 and TRBJ1-5, is DAGVTQSPTHLIKTRGQQVTLRCSPKSGHDTVSWYQQALGQGPQFIFQYYEEEERQRGNFPDRFSGHQFPNYSSELNVNALLLGDSALYLCASSWTGDNQPQHFGDGTRLSIL.

In this sample, this clone turned up once. The rearrangement joins TRBV7-9 to TRBJ2-2, with D possibly TRBD2 on 6 matching bases. CDR1 and CDR2 (germline): SEHNR, FQNEAQ (reference sequence). This CDR3 has 17 amino acids. V was clipped by 2 bases and J by 0 bases, with 13 bases between them. CDR3 DNA: TGTGCCAGCAGCTTAAAGGGCGGACTACCGAACACCGGGGAGCTGTTTTTT. It encodes CASSLKGGLPNTGELFF.

This clone was seen a few times. V usage is TRBV5-1 and J usage is TRBJ1-2; a weak D match, TRBD1 (5 bases). The CDR3 sequence is 14 residues long. The V gene lost 4 bases and the J gene lost 2 bases, with 12 bases spanning the gap. Per germline, CDR1 SGHRS and CDR2 YFSETQ. The CDR3 DNA follows: TGCGCCAGCAGCCTACACGACAGCAACTATGGCTACACCTTC. The encoded protein is CASSLHDSNYGYTF.

This chain uses TRBV2 with TRBJ1-4; 10 nucleotides agree with TRBD1. The CDR3 covers 17 residues. Germline-derived CDR1 and CDR2 are SNHLY and FYNNEI. With 5 bases clipped from V and 8 bases from J, the junction kept 14 bases outside the gene matches. CDR3 coding DNA: TGTGCCAGCAGTCCGTCCCGGGACAGGGGCCCAAAGGAAAAACTGTTTTTT. Translating it yields CASSPSRDRGPKEKLFF. The full variable domain, rest sourced from reference TRBV2 and TRBJ1-4, is EPEVTQTPSHQVTQMGQEVILRCVPISNHLYFYWYRQILGQKVEFLVSFYNNEISEKSEIFDDQFSVERPDGSNFTLKIRSTKLEDSAMYFCASSPSRDRGPKEKLFFGSGTQLSVL.

This clone was observed a few times. The rearrangement joins TRBV4-2 to TRBJ2-3; the D is unclear. The V end lost 0 bases, the J end lost 0 bases, and 16 bases lay between the germline ends. The CDR3 loop spans 18 amino acids. In germline, CDR1 is LGHNA, CDR2 YNFKEQ. In DNA form, the CDR3 reads TGTGCCAGCAGCCAAGATCTGGTGACACCGATAAGCACAGATACGCAGTATTTT. Translation: CASSQDLVTPISTDTQYF.

V gene TRBV5-1 combines with J gene TRBJ1-2, with 9 bases identical to TRBD1. The J segment lost 0 bases and the V segment lost 4 bases, leaving 10 bases of the junction unmatched. Germline V CDR1 and CDR2: SGHRS, YFSETQ. The CDR3 extends over 17 amino acids. DNA of the CDR3: TGCGCCAGCAGCCCGCGGGACAGGGCCAAATCTAACTATGGCTACACCTTC. Encoded protein: CASSPRDRAKSNYGYTF.

The genes are TRBV19 and TRBJ2-1, with 10 bases that match TRBD2. Germline V gene lookup returns CDR1 LNHDA and CDR2 SQIVND (reference sequence). The V and J ends lost 10 bases and 4 bases, in that order; junction bases with no gene match: 16. The CDR3 consists of 17 residues. CDR3 region: CATTPELNSGRYNEQFF. Written as DNA, the CDR3 is TGTGCCACTACCCCCGAGTTGAATAGCGGGAGGTACAATGAGCAGTTCTTC.

J is TRBJ1-5 and V is TRBV2, with 8 bases lining up with TRBD1. CDR1 and CDR2 from the germline V gene are SNHLY and FYNNEI. V was clipped by 5 bases and J by 1 base; unmatched bases: 4. This CDR3 has 15 amino acids. The CDR3 spells CASSPQGASNQPQHF. The CDR3 DNA reads as TGTGCCAGCAGTCCGCAGGGGGCCAGCAATCAGCCCCAGCATTTT.

V and J are TRBV10-3 and TRBJ2-1; 11 nucleotides match TRBD2. CDR3 length: 15 residues. Per germline, CDR1 ENHRY and CDR2 SYGVKD. V gave up 10 bases and J gave up 0 bases; unmatched junction bases: 5. The CDR3 region is CATGTSGHSYNEQFF. CDR3 in DNA: TGTGCCACCGGGACTAGCGGCCACTCCTACAATGAGCAGTTCTTC.

This clone appeared a single time. J is TRBJ1-4 and V is TRBV11-2; D possibly corresponds to TRBD1 (6 bases). Germline CDR1 and CDR2: SGHAT and FQNNGV. The CDR3 totals 15 residues. V lost 5 bases and J 0 bases, leaving 10 bases between the germline ends. CDR3 coding DNA: TGTGCCAGCAGCCCGAGGACAGCAACTAATGAAAAACTGTTTTTT. This gives the protein CASSPRTATNEKLFF.

V gene TRBV9 combines with J gene TRBJ2-1; TRBD2 matches 14 bases. Per germline, CDR1 SGDLS and CDR2 YYNGEE. Trimming cost V 4 bases and J 10 bases; bases outside gene matches: 7. This CDR3 region has 15 residues. CDR3 bases: TGTGCCAGCAGCCCCGGGACTAGCGGGAGTGGGGAGCAGTTCTTC. Translation: CASSPGTSGSGEQFF.

Only one count was recorded for this clone. The chain carries TRBV6-1 and TRBJ1-1, with D perhaps TRBD1 (6 bases). Germline loops: CDR1 MNHNS, CDR2 SASEGT. Trimming cost V 2 bases and J 0 bases, with 19 bases left between them. The CDR3 sequence is 18 residues long. CDR3 nucleotide sequence: TGTGCCAGCAGTGAACCGACGACCCACAGGGACCTGAACACTGAAGCTTTCTTT. As protein: CASSEPTTHRDLNTEAFF.

V is TRBV29-1 and J is TRBJ1-2, with TRBD1 as a possible D gene (6 bases). Germline assignment: CDR1 SQVTM and CDR2 ANQGSEA. V lost 8 bases and J lost 8, with 18 bases in between. The length of the CDR3 is 12 residues. The CDR3 DNA sequence: TGCAGCACAGGGTGGGGGGGGCAAGGCTACACCTTC. It translates to CSTGWGGQGYTF.